A single sample is the source of the 30 T cell receptor beta chains below, sequenced in a study of CD8+ T cells in alopecia areata. Sample treatment: oral pan-JAK inhibitor, 5-10 mg twice daily. Reverse transcription of extracted RNA yielded cDNA, which provided the sequencing template. The data were produced by immunoSEQ multiplex PCR, yet TCRdb's version contains in-frame clones alone and is incomplete. The sample contains around 180,000 clones, approximately 57% of which appear only once. The sample in question was CD4+ T cells sorted from blood, obtained at week 24, from a patient treated with tofacitinib. These receptors were collected from a human donor with alopecia areata.

This clone came up a few times. The J gene is TRBJ2-1, the V gene TRBV9; D is uncertain. V was clipped by 0 bases and J by 6 bases, with 7 bases between them. Germline lookup yields CDR1 SGDLS and CDR2 YYNGEE. The CDR3 is 13 amino acids. DNA for the CDR3: TGTGCCAGCAGCGTAGCACCCACCAATGAGCAGTTCTTC. This gives the protein CASSVAPTNEQFF. The entire variable domain, with the rest obtained from reference TRBV9 and TRBJ2-1, is as follows: DSGVTQTPKHLITATGQRVTLRCSPRSGDLSVYWYQQSLDQGLQFLIQYYNGEERAKGNILERFSAQQFPDLHSELNLSSLELGDSALYFCASSVAPTNEQFFGPGTRLTVL.

The genes are TRBV4-1 and TRBJ2-2, with TRBD1 matching 8 bases. This CDR3 region has 15 residues. Trimming at V came to 3 bases and at J to 7 bases, leaving 7 bases not matched to a gene. Germline-derived CDR1 and CDR2 are MGHRA and YSYEKL. CDR3 nucleotides: TGCGCCAGCAGCCAGCGGACAGGGACGGACGGGGAGCTGTTTTTT. This encodes CASSQRTGTDGELFF.

This chain joins TRBV7-2 and TRBJ2-1, with D perhaps assigned TRBD1 or TRBD2 (7 bases each). Deletions cut 4 bases from V and 9 bases from J, with 16 bases between. This CDR3 spans 14 amino acids. From germline, CDR1 is SGHTA and CDR2 FQGNSA. CDR3 nucleotides: TGTGCCAGCAGCTCCAGGGGGGGGGCGAGTGAGCAGTTCTTC. The encoded protein is CASSSRGGASEQFF.

This clone was observed a few times. The chain uses TRBV5-1 and TRBJ2-5; tentative D call: TRBD1 (6 bases). The CDR3 has 13 residues. Per the germline V gene, CDR1 is SGHRS and CDR2 is YFSETQ. The V and J ends lost 3 bases and 5 bases respectively, with 11 bases between them. CDR3: CASSSTGSETQYF. Here the CDR3 DNA reads TGCGCCAGCAGCTCCACAGGGTCGGAGACCCAGTACTTC.

V gene TRBV2 combines with J gene TRBJ1-5; 8 bases are a match to TRBD1. Germline V gene sequence: CDR1 SNHLY, CDR2 FYNNEI. With 6 bases clipped from V and 4 bases from J, the junction kept 8 bases outside the gene matches. CDR3 length: 15 amino acids. In nucleotides, the CDR3 is TGTGCCAGCAGATACGGACAGGGTGGAAATCAGCCCCAGCATTTT. Amino acids: CASRYGQGGNQPQHF.

This clone was counted a few times. The chain is built from TRBV25-1 and TRBJ2-1; 11 nucleotides agree with TRBD2. J lost 4 bases, V lost 2 bases, and 10 bases had no gene match. CDR1 is MGHDK, CDR2 SYGVNS, per germline. The CDR3 is 18 amino acids. In nucleotides, the CDR3 is TGTGCCAGCAGTGAAGCTAGCGGGGGGCCCACCTCATACAATGAGCAGTTCTTC. Residues: CASSEASGGPTSYNEQFF.

J is TRBJ1-6 and V is TRBV27; TRBD1 matches 7 bases. The trim removed 4 bases at V and 6 bases at J, leaving 6 bases unmatched. CDR3 length equals 15 residues. The V gene's germline CDR1 is MNHEY and CDR2 SMNVEV (reference sequence). The CDR3 protein is CASSYRQGRNSPLHF. CDR3 DNA sequence: TGTGCCAGCAGTTACCGACAGGGACGTAATTCACCCCTCCACTTT.

This CDR3 reads CSIWTGRTEAFF. The DNA of the CDR3 is TGCAGCATTTGGACAGGTCGGACTGAAGCTTTCTTT. The rearrangement joins TRBV29-1 to TRBJ1-1; 7 bases are shared with TRBD1. Trimming at V came to 8 bases and at J to 5 bases, leaving 8 bases not matched to a gene. Germline CDR1 SQVTM, CDR2 ANQGSEA. The CDR3 loop spans 12 amino acids.

The genes are TRBV2 and TRBJ2-7; D uncertain. The CDR3 consists of 13 residues. Germline assignment: CDR1 SNHLY and CDR2 FYNNEI. Deletions cut 4 bases from V and 3 bases from J, with 10 bases between. This CDR3 is CASSVGTDYEQYF. Here the CDR3 DNA reads TGTGCCAGCAGTGTCGGCACTGACTACGAGCAGTACTTC.

This clone showed up just a few times. The genes are TRBV7-9 and TRBJ1-5; weak D call: TRBD1 (5 bases). The CDR3 sequence is 12 residues long. Trimming removed 3 bases at V and 6 bases at J, with 6 bases between. Per germline, CDR1 SEHNR and CDR2 FQNEAQ (reference sequence). The CDR3, as DNA: TGTGCCAGCAGCTTGGGGCTTCAGCCCCAGCATTTT. This sequence encodes CASSLGLQPQHF.

This clone was seen only once. The chain joins TRBV7-2 to TRBJ2-1; D remains unclear. There are 14 residues in the CDR3. Germline V gives CDR1 SGHTA, CDR2 FQGNSA. V lost 8 bases and J lost 4, with 15 bases in between. This chain's CDR3 is CASRVGHGYNEQFF. The DNA for the CDR3 is TGTGCCAGCCGGGTGGGCCACGGATACAATGAGCAGTTCTTC.

This clone was picked up a small number of times. V usage is TRBV7-2 and J usage is TRBJ1-5; no firm D call. Germline assignment: CDR1 SGHTA and CDR2 FQGNSA. The ends were cut back, 1 base at V and 3 bases at J, with 10 bases in the middle. This CDR3 is 15 amino acids long. DNA of the CDR3: TGTGCCAGCAGCTTAGGAGGAGCCCACAATCAGCCCCAGCATTTT. Translating it yields CASSLGGAHNQPQHF.

CDR3: CASSLVQTTEAFF. In DNA form, the CDR3 reads TGCGCCAGCAGCTTGGTACAAACCACTGAAGCTTTCTTT. The chain combines TRBV5-1 with TRBJ1-1; no definite D call. This CDR3 has 13 residues. Germline CDR1 and CDR2: SGHRS and YFSETQ. Trimming took 0 bases from V and 4 from J, leaving 7 bases between them.

This chain uses TRBV29-1 with TRBJ1-3, with D unclear. In germline, CDR1 is SQVTM, CDR2 ANQGSEA. V was cut by 7 bases and J by 1 base, with 5 bases left in between. CDR3 size: 11 residues. CDR3 region: CSAISGNTIYF. The CDR3 nucleotides read TGCAGCGCCATATCTGGAAACACCATATATTTT.

This clone showed up just a few times. This chain connects TRBV29-1 to TRBJ2-3, with a tentative D call TRBD2 (5 bases). The CDR3 consists of 16 residues. Germline V gene data show CDR1 as SQVTM and CDR2 as ANQGSEA. V lost 6 bases and J lost 0, with 19 bases in between. CDR3 protein: CSVLATAHSSTDTQYF. DNA of the CDR3: TGCAGCGTATTAGCGACGGCCCACTCTAGCACAGATACGCAGTATTTT.

This clone has only one observation. The rearrangement links TRBV15 to TRBJ1-2; D ambiguous. CDR3 length: 12 residues. The V gene's germline CDR1 is LNHNV and CDR2 YYDKDF (reference sequence). The V and J ends lost 1 base and 7 bases respectively, with 7 bases between them. The CDR3 here is CATSRGIAGYTF. The CDR3 region has the DNA TGTGCCACCAGCAGAGGGATCGCTGGCTACACCTTC.

The V and J genes are TRBV25-1 and TRBJ1-2; D perhaps matches TRBD1 (6 bases). The germline V gene encodes CDR1 MGHDK and CDR2 SYGVNS. Trimming removed 1 base from V and 5 bases from J, with 14 bases in between. The CDR3 is 15 residues long. The chain's CDR3 is CASSELDRLWYGYTF. DNA for the CDR3: TGTGCCAGCAGTGAATTGGACAGACTCTGGTATGGCTACACCTTC.

The V call is TRBV9, the J call TRBJ2-5; D ambiguous. The CDR3 consists of 14 residues. Trimming removed 0 bases at V and 2 bases at J, with 8 bases between. Germline V gives CDR1 SGDLS, CDR2 YYNGEE. CDR3 sequence (DNA): TGTGCCAGCAGCGTAGCCACAAATCAAGAGACCCAGTACTTC. Its translation: CASSVATNQETQYF.

This sequence joins TRBV7-2 and TRBJ1-4; perhaps TRBD1 as D (5 bases). Per germline, CDR1 SGHTA and CDR2 FQGNSA. Trimming removed 5 bases at V and 8 bases at J, with 18 bases between. There are 15 residues in the CDR3. CDR3 residues: CASSPEDRTKEKLFF. The CDR3 nucleotides read TGTGCCAGCAGCCCGGAGGATAGGACAAAAGAAAAACTGTTTTTT.

V usage is TRBV15 and J usage is TRBJ2-5; D unresolved. Per the germline V gene, CDR1 is LNHNV and CDR2 is YYDKDF (reference sequence). V was cut by 2 bases and J by 2 bases, with 3 bases left in between. This CDR3 region has 12 residues. CDR3 coding DNA: TGTGCCACCAGCAGATCTCAAGAGACCCAGTACTTC. Its translation is CATSRSQETQYF.

The V and J genes are TRBV30 and TRBJ1-2, with 9 bases lining up with TRBD1. Germline V CDR1 and CDR2: GTSNPN, SVGIG (reference sequence). V gave up 2 bases and J gave up 8 bases; unmatched junction bases: 6. CDR3 length: 13 amino acids. The CDR3 DNA reads TGTGCCTGGAGTCTACAGGGGGCGTACGGCTACACCTTC. This encodes CAWSLQGAYGYTF.

The rearrangement joins TRBV29-1 to TRBJ1-4; TRBD1 agrees at 7 bases. CDR3 length: 12 amino acids. After removal of 7 bases from V and 8 bases from J, the junction contained 7 bases not matched to a gene. Germline V CDR1 and CDR2: SQVTM, ANQGSEA. CDR3 DNA sequence: TGCAGCGACCGGGACAGTTCCGAAAAACTGTTTTTT. Translated: CSDRDSSEKLFF.

The chain combines TRBV30 with TRBJ1-2; a weak D match, TRBD1 (6 bases). V lost 0 bases and J 7 bases, leaving 9 bases between the germline ends. CDR1 and CDR2 (germline): GTSNPN, SVGIG (reference sequence). The CDR3 length is 12 residues. In nucleotides, the CDR3 is TGTGCCTGGAGTGTGGGGGCCAGTGGCTACACCTTC. Amino acid sequence: CAWSVGASGYTF.

The chain joins TRBV7-2 to TRBJ2-5; TRBD2 matches at 13 bases. The CDR3 runs to 16 residues. The germline CDR1 and CDR2 sequences are SGHTA and FQGNSA. V lost 4 bases to trimming and J lost 2 bases; unmatched junction nucleotides: 4. The CDR3 loop is CASSSWTSGGQETQYF. As DNA, the CDR3 is TGTGCCAGCAGCTCGTGGACTAGCGGGGGACAAGAGACCCAGTACTTC.

The chain uses TRBV9 and TRBJ1-2, with D perhaps matching TRBD1 (6 bases). CDR1 and CDR2 (germline): SGDLS, YYNGEE. CDR3 length equals 15 residues. Trimming took 0 bases from V and 5 from J, leaving 14 bases between them. The CDR3 bases are TGTGCCAGCAGCGTAGAGTCCCAGGGGAGGTATGGCTACACCTTC. Translation: CASSVESQGRYGYTF.

This chain links TRBV30 with TRBJ2-6, with 8 bases that match TRBD1. Germline values: CDR1 GTSNPN, CDR2 SVGIG (reference sequence). This CDR3 comprises 17 residues. The junction had 12 bases not matched to a gene; V was cut back by 1 base and J by 7 bases. The CDR3 sequence is CAWSDPGQDGGANVLTF. In nucleotides, the CDR3 is TGTGCCTGGAGTGATCCGGGACAGGATGGGGGAGCCAACGTCCTGACTTTC.

The chain recombines TRBV18 with TRBJ2-6; D possibly corresponds to TRBD1 (5 bases). Germline V gene data show CDR1 as KGHSH and CDR2 as LQKENI. This CDR3 is 16 amino acids long. V was pared by 2 bases and J by 3 bases, with 11 bases between. The CDR3, as DNA: TGTGCCAGCTCACCAGGACATCCCGGTGGGGCCAACGTCCTGACTTTC. This gives the protein CASSPGHPGGANVLTF.

The rearrangement uses TRBV27 and TRBJ2-5; D not certain. Trimming removed 7 bases at V and 2 bases at J, with 2 bases between. This CDR3 comprises 10 residues. Germline V gives CDR1 MNHEY, CDR2 SMNVEV (reference sequence). The CDR3 loop is CASTQETQYF. CDR3 nucleotides: TGTGCCAGCACTCAAGAGACCCAGTACTTC.

J is TRBJ1-1 and V is TRBV4-3; the D is unclear. V lost 0 bases and J lost 2, with 4 bases in between. The CDR3 extends over 13 amino acids. In germline, CDR1 is LGHNA, CDR2 YSLEER. The CDR3 DNA reads as TGCGCCAGCAGCCAAGAATTTAACACTGAAGCTTTCTTT. Translated, it gives CASSQEFNTEAFF.

This clone has more than one count but fewer than ten. The chain joins TRBV7-2 to TRBJ2-7; possibly TRBD1 for D (6 bases). Between the trimmed V and J ends, which lost 3 bases and 0 bases, there was a span of 12 bases. The CDR3 is 15 amino acids. CDR1 SGHTA and CDR2 FQGNSA come from the germline V gene. Written as DNA, the CDR3 is TGTGCCAGCAGCTTGACCAGGGGAAACTCCTACGAGCAGTACTTC. Amino acids: CASSLTRGNSYEQYF.